What follows are 11 T cell receptor beta chains derived from one specimen sequenced in a study of shared clonotypes between healthy human individuals (TCRdb year 2020). The receptor library was made with the immunoSEQ multiplex PCR assay. As stored in TCRdb, this immuneACCESS dataset retains in-frame rearrangements with V and J assigned. A fraction of the clones does not appear; measured against another copy, unresolved V genes explain less than half of the discrepancy, and the remainder lacks a known reason. Recorded for this sample are about 2.4 million clones; 90% to 95% of them occurred a single time. The ten largest clones capture under 0.15% of the sample. Sequencing input: naive CD4+ T cells sorted from blood. Read against the paper, the sample's cell subset or site label means: CD45RA+ positively selected. The receptors stem from a man between 18 and 35 years old in good health.

This clone has a single count. This chain connects TRBV2 to TRBJ1-1, with D tentatively TRBD1 (6 bases). CDR1 and CDR2 (germline): SNHLY, FYNNEI. This CDR3 has 15 residues. Trimming took off 5 bases at V and 7 bases at J, with 20 bases between the two ends. CDR3 residues: CASSPPGQGTGEAFF. The DNA for the CDR3 is TGTGCCAGCAGTCCCCCGGGACAAGGAACCGGTGAAGCTTTCTTT. The whole variable domain, remainder taken from reference TRBV2 and TRBJ1-1, is EPEVTQTPSHQVTQMGQEVILRCVPISNHLYFYWYRQILGQKVEFLVSFYNNEISEKSEIFDDQFSVERPDGSNFTLKIRSTKLEDSAMYFCASSPPGQGTGEAFFGQGTRLTVV.

V usage is TRBV18 and J usage is TRBJ2-7; D is perhaps TRBD1 (5 bases). V was cut by 4 bases and J by 2 bases, with 12 bases left in between. This CDR3 comprises 14 residues. From germline, CDR1 is KGHSH and CDR2 LQKENI. Here the CDR3 reads CASSRQGKAYEQYF. The CDR3 DNA sequence: TGTGCCAGCTCACGCCAGGGTAAGGCCTACGAGCAGTACTTC.

V is TRBV6-4 and J is TRBJ2-5; TRBD1 matches at 10 bases. The CDR3 has 18 residues. Unmatched junction bases numbered 19, after V lost 11 bases and J lost 1 base. Germline CDR1 MRHNA, CDR2 SNTAGT. The CDR3, as DNA: TGTGCCGTCCCTGGGGGACAGGGGACTTTAGGGAGCCAAGAGACCCAGTACTTC. This sequence encodes CAVPGGQGTLGSQETQYF.

The chain carries TRBV5-1 and TRBJ2-7, with 10 bases that match TRBD1. Germline assignment: CDR1 SGHRS and CDR2 YFSETQ. This CDR3 has 16 residues. The trim removed 0 bases at V and 3 bases at J, leaving 6 bases unmatched. The CDR3 DNA sequence: TGCGCCAGCAGCTTGGGAACCGGGACAGGGGTCTACGAGCAGTACTTC. Translation gives CASSLGTGTGVYEQYF.

The chain carries TRBV5-1 and TRBJ2-7, with D possibly being TRBD2 (5 bases). V gave up 1 base and J gave up 4 bases, with 15 bases separating them. This CDR3 is 15 amino acids long. Germline V gene lookup returns CDR1 SGHRS and CDR2 YFSETQ. Here the CDR3 DNA reads TGCGCCAGCAGCTTGTCGGACCGGGAAGGGTACGAGCAGTACTTC. It codes for CASSLSDREGYEQYF.

CDR3 amino acids: CASSLWDVRGNEQFF. Here the CDR3 DNA reads TGTGCCAGCAGTTTATGGGACGTCCGTGGCAATGAGCAGTTCTTC. This chain joins TRBV28 and TRBJ2-1; no clear D gene. V lost 0 bases and J lost 6, with 12 bases in between. Germline V gene lookup returns CDR1 MDHEN and CDR2 SYDVKM. This CDR3 has 15 amino acids.

This clone was seen once. This sample also contains other DNA sequences that code for the same CDR3. In DNA form, the CDR3 reads TGCGCCAGCACGACAGGGAACTATGGCTACACCTTC. Its protein product is CASTTGNYGYTF. This chain uses TRBV10-2 with TRBJ1-2; 7 bases agree with TRBD1. CDR1 WSHSY and CDR2 SAAADI come from the germline V gene. Trimming removed 7 bases from V and 2 bases from J; junction bases left unmatched: 1. This CDR3 is built from 12 residues.

The chain links TRBV5-1 to TRBJ1-1, with D uncertain. V lost 0 bases and J 0 bases, leaving 6 bases between the germline ends. In germline, CDR1 is SGHRS, CDR2 YFSETQ. This CDR3 spans 14 amino acids. As DNA, the CDR3 is TGCGCCAGCAGCTTGGAATATTTGAACACTGAAGCTTTCTTT. This codes for CASSLEYLNTEAFF. The variable domain in full, completed from reference TRBV5-1 and TRBJ1-1, reads KAGVTQTPRYLIKTRGQQVTLSCSPISGHRSVSWYQQTPGQGLQFLFEYFSETQRNKGNFPGRFSGRQFSNSRSEMNVSTLELGDSALYLCASSLEYLNTEAFFGQGTRLTVV.

V gene TRBV30 combines with J gene TRBJ2-5; a weak D match, TRBD2 (5 bases). Trimming removed 3 bases at V and 3 bases at J, with 11 bases between. CDR1 is GTSNPN and CDR2 is SVGIG in the germline V gene (reference sequence). The CDR3 has 13 residues. The CDR3 nucleotides read TGTGCCTGGAGCCGTACTAGAAAAGAGACCCAGTACTTC. The encoded protein is CAWSRTRKETQYF.

Of note for this clone: Other DNA sequences in the same sample also yield this CDR3. The chain carries TRBV28 and TRBJ1-2; no definite D call. The V gene lost 2 bases and the J gene lost 4 bases, with 5 bases spanning the gap. The CDR3 is 12 residues long. Germline loops: CDR1 MDHEN, CDR2 SYDVKM. The CDR3 region is CASSLTTYGYTF. CDR3 coding DNA: TGTGCCAGCAGTTTAACGACCTATGGCTACACCTTC.

The chain recombines TRBV18 with TRBJ1-6, with 8 bases aligning to TRBD1. Looked up from germline, CDR1 is KGHSH and CDR2 is LQKENI. J lost 12 bases, V lost 3 bases, and 7 bases had no gene match. This CDR3 is built from 14 residues. CDR3 residues: CASSPGTGVVPLHF. The CDR3 nucleotides are TGTGCCAGCTCACCTGGGACAGGAGTTGTACCCCTCCACTTT.